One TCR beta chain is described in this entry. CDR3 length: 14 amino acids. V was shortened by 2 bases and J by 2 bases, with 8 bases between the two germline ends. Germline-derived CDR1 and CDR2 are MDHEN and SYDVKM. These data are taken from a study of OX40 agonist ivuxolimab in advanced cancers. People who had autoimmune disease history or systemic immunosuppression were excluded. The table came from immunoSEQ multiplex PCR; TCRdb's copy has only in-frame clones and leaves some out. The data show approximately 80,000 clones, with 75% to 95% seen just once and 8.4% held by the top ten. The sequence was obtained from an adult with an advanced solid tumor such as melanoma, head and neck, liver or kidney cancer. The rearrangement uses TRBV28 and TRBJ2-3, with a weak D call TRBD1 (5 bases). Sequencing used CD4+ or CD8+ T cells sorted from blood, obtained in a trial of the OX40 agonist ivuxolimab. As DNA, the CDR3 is TGTGCCAGCAGTTTACAGGGTACCACAGATACGCAGTATTTT. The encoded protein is CASSLQGTTDTQYF. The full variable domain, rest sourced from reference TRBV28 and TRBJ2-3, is DVKVTQSSRYLVKRTGEKVFLECVQDMDHENMFWYRQDPGLGLRLIYFSYDVKMKEKGDIPEGYSVSREKKERFSLILESASTNQTSMYLCASSLQGTTDTQYFGPGTRLTVL.